What follows are 18 T cell receptor beta chains derived from one specimen sequenced in a study of blood T cell repertoires in COVID-19. Measured with immunoSEQ multiplex PCR; TCRdb has only the in-frame clones, and not every one. The sample lists more than 150,000 clones; about 86% were seen once. Sequenced material: peripheral blood. These receptors were collected from a man between 18 and 29 years old with acute or convalescent COVID-19.

The rearrangement uses TRBV6-5 and TRBJ1-6, with D uncertain. In germline, CDR1 is MNHEY, CDR2 SVGAGI. The ends were cut back, 2 bases at V and 7 bases at J, with 6 bases in the middle. The CDR3 contains 13 residues. DNA of the CDR3: TGTGCCAGCAGTTACGAGCCAAATTCACCCCTCCACTTT. This gives the protein CASSYEPNSPLHF.

The chain couples TRBV28 to TRBJ2-7; D is undetermined. V was pared by 1 base and J by 7 bases, with 11 bases between. The germline V gene has CDR1 MDHEN and CDR2 SYDVKM. This CDR3 region has 13 residues. The CDR3 coding sequence is TGTGCCAGCAGTTTATCCCCAAAGAGGGAGCAGTACGTC. Translated: CASSLSPKREQYV.

The gene calls are TRBV29-1 and TRBJ2-6; maybe TRBD2 (7 bases). Germline assignment: CDR1 SQVTM and CDR2 ANQGSEA. Trimming removed 6 bases from V and 0 bases from J, with 12 bases in between. This CDR3 is built from 15 residues. The CDR3 here is CSVAGATSGANVLTF. The CDR3 nucleotides are TGCAGCGTGGCGGGGGCCACCTCTGGGGCCAACGTCCTGACTTTC.

The chain is built from TRBV14 and TRBJ2-1; a possible D gene is TRBD1 (6 bases). Germline V gene lookup returns CDR1 SGHDN and CDR2 FVKESK. V dropped 1 base and J dropped 4 bases, with 11 bases sitting between them. The CDR3 is 15 residues long. The CDR3 protein is CASSQGLTGYNEQFF. CDR3 sequence (DNA): TGTGCCAGCAGCCAAGGGTTAACAGGGTACAATGAGCAGTTCTTC.

The V call is TRBV28, the J call TRBJ1-5; TRBD1 matches 10 bases. Germline V gene data show CDR1 as MDHEN and CDR2 as SYDVKM. This CDR3 is 12 amino acids long. The V segment lost 7 bases and the J segment 8 bases; nucleotides outside the gene matches: 2. CDR3 loop: CASKTGGKPQHF. CDR3 sequence (DNA): TGTGCCAGCAAGACAGGGGGCAAGCCCCAGCATTTT. Full variable domain (rest looked up from reference TRBV28 and TRBJ1-5): DVKVTQSSRYLVKRTGEKVFLECVQDMDHENMFWYRQDPGLGLRLIYFSYDVKMKEKGDIPEGYSVSREKKERFSLILESASTNQTSMYLCASKTGGKPQHFGDGTRLSIL.

This clone was counted a single time. The chain links TRBV30 to TRBJ2-2, with 8 bases lining up with TRBD1. This CDR3 has 16 residues. With V trimmed by 0 bases and J by 8 bases, 11 bases remained unmatched. Germline V CDR1 and CDR2: GTSNPN, SVGIG (reference sequence). CDR3 nucleotide sequence: TGTGCCTGGAGTGTTCAGGGGGCTATAACACCGGGGGAGCTGTTTTTT. Translating it yields CAWSVQGAITPGELFF.

The genes are TRBV5-4 and TRBJ2-1; maybe TRBD2 (6 bases). Germline lookup yields CDR1 SGHNT and CDR2 YYREEE (reference sequence). The CDR3 spans 14 residues. Trimming left V 4 bases short and J 4 bases short, with 12 bases between. The CDR3 sequence: CASSQMTSYNEQFF. The CDR3 coding sequence is TGTGCCAGCAGCCAGATGACTAGTTACAATGAGCAGTTCTTC.

This chain connects TRBV25-1 to TRBJ1-2; D gene unclear. Per germline, CDR1 MGHDK and CDR2 SYGVNS. The CDR3 totals 14 residues. Deletions cut 0 bases from V and 7 bases from J, with 12 bases between. The CDR3 protein is CASSEYPESRGYTF. CDR3 coding DNA: TGTGCCAGCAGTGAATATCCCGAGTCGCGTGGCTACACCTTC.

This sequence joins TRBV6-4 and TRBJ2-1; 8 bases are shared with TRBD2. The CDR3 extends over 13 amino acids. Germline CDR1 and CDR2: MRHNA and SNTAGT. The V gene end was trimmed by 5 bases and the J gene end by 6 bases; junction bases not matched to a gene: 3. CDR3 amino acids: CASSRGLGNEQFF. Written as DNA, the CDR3 is TGTGCCAGCAGTCGGGGACTAGGCAATGAGCAGTTCTTC.

The rearrangement joins TRBV7-3 to TRBJ1-5; unclear D gene. The CDR3 loop spans 16 amino acids. The germline gives CDR1 SGHTA, CDR2 FQGTGA. V shed 3 bases and J shed 1 base, with 13 bases lying between them. The CDR3 protein is CASSFDPNGSNQPQHF. The CDR3 coding sequence is TGTGCCAGCAGCTTTGACCCAAACGGGAGCAATCAGCCCCAGCATTTT.

Written as DNA, the CDR3 is TGTGCCAGCAGCCTAAGTACGACAGGGGTTAAGGCCTATGGCTACACCTTC. Its translation is CASSLSTTGVKAYGYTF. V usage is TRBV5-5 and J usage is TRBJ1-2, with 8 bases fitting TRBD1. Trimming removed 4 bases from V and 4 bases from J; junction bases left unmatched: 15. Looked up from germline, CDR1 is SGHKS and CDR2 is YYEKEE (reference sequence). The CDR3 sequence is 17 residues long.

The chain combines TRBV19 with TRBJ2-5; TRBD2 matches at 11 bases. V gave up 7 bases and J gave up 5 bases; unmatched junction bases: 9. Germline V gives CDR1 LNHDA, CDR2 SQIVND (reference sequence). The CDR3 has 15 residues. Here the CDR3 reads CASTNSGGVFETQYF. The CDR3 DNA follows: TGTGCCAGTACCAATAGCGGGGGGGTCTTTGAGACCCAGTACTTC.

This clone was counted a single time. The genes are TRBV6-6 and TRBJ1-6, with 7 bases matching TRBD1. With 10 bases clipped from V and 6 bases from J, the junction kept 6 bases outside the gene matches. Germline V gene sequence: CDR1 MNHNY, CDR2 SVGAGI (reference sequence). There are 13 residues in the CDR3. This CDR3 reads CATRTGANSPLHF. The CDR3 region has the DNA TGTGCCACCCGGACAGGCGCTAATTCACCCCTCCACTTT.

The chain combines TRBV15 with TRBJ2-5; 10 nucleotides agree with TRBD1. V lost 0 bases, J lost 6 bases, and 10 bases stayed unmatched. From germline, CDR1 is LNHNV and CDR2 YYDKDF (reference sequence). This CDR3 region has 17 residues. CDR3 sequence: CATSRDSRTGGLKTQYF. In DNA form, the CDR3 reads TGTGCCACCAGCAGAGATTCTAGGACAGGGGGTTTGAAGACCCAGTACTTC. Using reference TRBV15 and TRBJ2-5 for the parts outside the CDR3, the full variable domain is DAMVIQNPRYQVTQFGKPVTLSCSQTLNHNVMYWYQQKSSQAPKLLFHYYDKDFNNEADTPDNFQSRRPNTSFCFLDIRSPGLGDTAMYLCATSRDSRTGGLKTQYFGPGTRLLVL.

The chain recombines TRBV21-1 with TRBJ2-7; the DNA was not compared with TRBD1, the D call given in the table. TRBV21-1 is labeled a pseudogene. The CDR3 contains 16 residues. Here the CDR3 DNA reads TGTGCCAGCAGCAAATCCCCTCGACAGGGTGGTTACGAGCAGTACGTC. Amino acid sequence: CASSKSPRQGGYEQYV.

The CDR3 sequence is CASSSRPPGQKGDTQYF. CDR3 sequence (DNA): TGTGCCAGCAGCTCTAGACCCCCGGGACAGAAGGGAGATACGCAGTATTTT. V is TRBV11-2 and J is TRBJ2-3; 7 nucleotides align to TRBD1. This CDR3 has 17 amino acids. V dropped 4 bases and J dropped 5; count of bases not matched to a gene: 15. Germline values: CDR1 SGHAT, CDR2 FQNNGV.

This chain links TRBV11-3 with TRBJ1-1; D may be TRBD1 (6 bases). This CDR3 comprises 13 residues. Deletions cut 1 base from V and 5 bases from J, with 8 bases between. Germline assignment: CDR1 SGHNT and CDR2 YENEEA. The CDR3 region is CASSLAGETEAFF. CDR3 nucleotides: TGTGCCAGCAGCTTAGCAGGGGAAACTGAAGCTTTCTTT.

V and J are TRBV7-8 and TRBJ1-5; no reliable D call. The V gene lost 2 bases and the J gene lost 1 base, with 9 bases spanning the gap. CDR1 SGHVS and CDR2 FQNEAQ come from the germline V gene. The CDR3 totals 15 residues. The CDR3 coding sequence is TGTGCCAGCAGCTTACTTCCGGGGAGCAATCAGCCCCAGCATTTT. Translating it yields CASSLLPGSNQPQHF.